This TCR beta chain derives from a study of monozygotic twins with cystic fibrosis. Germline CDR1 reads MNHNS; CDR2 reads SASEGT. With 6 bases removed from V and 2 bases from J, the gap between germline ends came to 11 bases. The CDR3 loop spans 13 amino acids. Repertoires were generated with immunoSEQ multiplex PCR, while TCRdb's copy carries only in-frame clones and drops some. The profile shows tens of thousands of clones, around nine tenths of them singletons. The sequencing sample was made of blood. This clonotype was obtained from a woman younger than 45 with cystic fibrosis. This chain links TRBV6-1 with TRBJ2-7, with D unresolved. The CDR3 region is CASRERPTYEQYF. In DNA form, the CDR3 reads TGTGCCAGCAGGGAGAGGCCAACCTACGAGCAGTACTTC.